This TCR beta chain was sequenced during a study of OX40 agonist ivuxolimab in advanced cancers. Background on the study: A diagnosis of hepatocellular carcinoma, melanoma, renal cell or head and neck cancer was present in dose-escalation patients.

With 3 bases removed from V and 4 bases from J, the gap between germline ends came to 5 bases. The CDR3 loop spans 11 amino acids. Looked up from germline, CDR1 is SGHRS and CDR2 is YFSETQ. Method: immunoSEQ multiplex PCR; TCRdb's copy keeps in-frame clones and lacks some. This sample carries about 73,000 clones, around nine tenths of them seen once, and the ten largest clones take 0.7% to 1%. Whole-study findings and limits: Individuals who were partial responders at 0.1-3.0 mg/kg had clonal expansion that ranked among the lowest. Within 6 weeks, CD4+ and CD8+ blood T cells expanded clonally at 0.1 to 3.0 mg/kg.

This clone was counted once. Antigen specificity is unknown. Patients were excluded for autoimmune disease history or systemic immunosuppression. This sequence joins TRBV5-1 and TRBJ2-7, with D possibly called TRBD1 or TRBD2 (5 bases each). The TCR comes from an adult with an advanced solid tumor such as melanoma, head and neck, liver or kidney cancer. Sample: CD4+ or CD8+ T cells sorted from blood, taken in a trial of the OX40 agonist ivuxolimab. CDR3 sequence: CASSWGYEQYF. CDR3 nucleotide sequence: TGCGCCAGCAGCTGGGGGTACGAGCAGTACTTC.